This TCR beta chain comes out of a study of blood T cell repertoires in COVID-19. Overall study: The analysed material was cDNA or gDNA that came from T cells, B-cell-depleted T cells, or PBMCs.

Participants had their cohort set by participant-reported clinical history. The study counted Cohort 3 donors as recovered given two negative PCRs, clearance, or symptom resolution. The table came from immunoSEQ multiplex PCR; TCRdb's copy has only in-frame clones and leaves some out. This sample yields around 300,000 clones, of which approximately 88% are seen a single time; under 6% belongs to the top ten. Trimming took 4 bases from V and 2 from J; bases not matched to a gene: 8. Germline lookup yields CDR1 LGHDT and CDR2 YNNKEL (reference sequence). The CDR3 sequence is 15 residues long. This sequence was found in a man aged 25 to 45 who had recovered from COVID-19. Sequencing was carried out using PBMCs or T cells enriched from blood (not recorded which). J is TRBJ2-7 and V is TRBV3-1 (or the pseudogene TRBV3-2); 7 nucleotides align to TRBD1. The CDR3 DNA is TGTGCCAGCAGCCTTACAACAGGGGCGACCTACGAGCAGTACTTC. This sequence encodes CASSLTTGATYEQYF.